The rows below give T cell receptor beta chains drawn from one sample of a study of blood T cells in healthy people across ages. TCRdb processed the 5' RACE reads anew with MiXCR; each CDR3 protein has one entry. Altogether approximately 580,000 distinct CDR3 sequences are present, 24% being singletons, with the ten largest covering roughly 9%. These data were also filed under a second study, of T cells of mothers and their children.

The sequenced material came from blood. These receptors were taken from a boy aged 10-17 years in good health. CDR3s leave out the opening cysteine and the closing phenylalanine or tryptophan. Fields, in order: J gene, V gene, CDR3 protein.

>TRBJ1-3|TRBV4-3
ASSQEWGLGNTIY
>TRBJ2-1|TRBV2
ASRDRGFYNEQF
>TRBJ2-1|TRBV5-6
ASSFNFPWEQF
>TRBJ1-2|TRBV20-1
SAQGGDGYT
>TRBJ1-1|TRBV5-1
ASSLAEVGTEAF
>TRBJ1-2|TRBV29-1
SLLDSSGYT
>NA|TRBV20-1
SAREAGGYQPQY
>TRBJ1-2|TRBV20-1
SARAGGMTYGYT
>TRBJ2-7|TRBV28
ASSLQDRASEQY
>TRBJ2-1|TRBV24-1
ATTPGQGYNEQF
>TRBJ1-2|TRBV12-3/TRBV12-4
ASSLGTGRGYT
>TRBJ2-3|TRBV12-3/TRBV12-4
ASSLHPLGKDTQY
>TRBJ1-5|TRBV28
ASFSPTDQPQH
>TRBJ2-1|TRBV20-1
SAIAGGAYNEQF
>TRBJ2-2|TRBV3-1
ASSQVTNANTGELF
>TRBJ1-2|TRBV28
ASSLFGDGYT
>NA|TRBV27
ASSLGAVPVDEQY
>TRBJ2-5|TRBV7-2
VSSLVSEGTQY
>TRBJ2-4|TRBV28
ASSPLGFQSKNIQY
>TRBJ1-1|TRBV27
ASSLGTGGRTEAF
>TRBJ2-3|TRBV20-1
SARAPIAESTDTQY
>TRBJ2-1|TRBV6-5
ASTAGHNEQF
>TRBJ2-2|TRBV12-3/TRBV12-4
ASNHRGRGNTGELF
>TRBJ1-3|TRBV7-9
ASSSGQPSSGNTIY
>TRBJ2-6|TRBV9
ASAQGAISGANVLT
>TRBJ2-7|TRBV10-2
ASSDEGYEQY
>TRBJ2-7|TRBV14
ASAGSSYEQY
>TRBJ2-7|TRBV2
ASKIGADEQY
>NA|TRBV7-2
ATKSGTGGHEQY
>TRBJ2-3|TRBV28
ASSLCCGRGADTQY
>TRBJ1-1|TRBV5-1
ASNPHPTGQINTEAF
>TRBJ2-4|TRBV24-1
ATSDPRVMENIQY
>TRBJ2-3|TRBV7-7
ASSNTGGFTDTQY
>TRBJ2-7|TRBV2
ASTLTQGIQQY
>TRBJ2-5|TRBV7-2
ASSLGLVWDPAY
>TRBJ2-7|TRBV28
ASSPPGAVEQY
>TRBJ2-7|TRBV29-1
SVEVGTSGTEQY
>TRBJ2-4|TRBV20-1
SARPRNIQY
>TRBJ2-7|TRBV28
ASSGGQFGPYEQY
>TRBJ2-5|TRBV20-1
SANPPKRGGETQY
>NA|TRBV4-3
ASSPRAGGPGWNEQF
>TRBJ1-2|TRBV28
ASNGGYGYT
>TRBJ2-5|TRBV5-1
ASRPGTEQETQY
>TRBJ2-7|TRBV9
ASSPHRVPNEQY
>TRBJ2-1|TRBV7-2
ASSKYGGGTSSYNEQF
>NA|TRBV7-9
ASSFLGQTYEQY
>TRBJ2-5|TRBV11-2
ASSLEAGLEGEAQY
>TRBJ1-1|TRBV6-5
ASSYTSTQSTEAF
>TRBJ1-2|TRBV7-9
ASSFEMGGPSHGYT
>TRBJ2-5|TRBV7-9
ASSDLKETQY
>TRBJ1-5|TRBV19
ASSLQTGDYQPQH
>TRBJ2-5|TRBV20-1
SKGSGDQETQY
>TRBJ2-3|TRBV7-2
ASSSSGGYKDTQY
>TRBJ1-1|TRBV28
ASSSFSRDRGLMNTEAF
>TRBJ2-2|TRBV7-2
ASSLVGLETGELF
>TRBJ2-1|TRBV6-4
ASSGPGPRYNEQF
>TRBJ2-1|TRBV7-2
ASSPSSGSLNEQF
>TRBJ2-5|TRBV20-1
STWTSGKTQY
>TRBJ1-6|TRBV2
ASRGVFGNSPLH